Detailed here is one T cell receptor beta chain. The data are from a study of blood T cell repertoires in COVID-19. This CDR3 has 15 residues. CDR1 is LNHDA, CDR2 SQIVND, per germline (reference sequence). Trimming stripped 2 bases from V and 2 bases from J, with 10 bases between. The table came from immunoSEQ multiplex PCR; TCRdb's copy has only in-frame clones and leaves some out. Of around 330,000 clones in the sample, about nine tenths were seen once. Recovery among Cohort 3 donors was established by two negative PCRs, clearance, or symptom resolution. The sequenced sample was PBMCs or T cells enriched from blood (not recorded which). The sequence was obtained from a man in his sixties who had recovered from COVID-19. The chain is built from TRBV19 and TRBJ2-1, with D possibly matching TRBD2 (6 bases). The CDR3 reads CASSISPSAYNEQFF. The DNA for the CDR3 is TGTGCCAGTAGTATATCGCCTAGCGCCTACAATGAGCAGTTCTTC. Combining the CDR3 with reference TRBV19 and TRBJ2-1 gives the whole variable domain DGGITQSPKYLFRKEGQNVTLSCEQNLNHDAMYWYRQDPGQGLRLIYYSQIVNDFQKGDIAEGYSVSREKKESFPLTVTSAQKNPTAFYLCASSISPSAYNEQFFGPGTRLTVL.